The T cell receptor (beta chain) under discussion was sequenced for a study of T cell responses to AZD1222 COVID-19 vaccine. Concerning this clone: Its cognate antigen is unknown.

TCRdb's table, derived via immunoSEQ multiplex PCR, lists solely in-frame clones and lacks some. The sample consists of some 200,000 clones, approximately 91% of them appearing once. The CDR3 runs to 15 residues. CDR1 and CDR2 (germline): LNHDA, SQIVND (reference sequence). With 4 bases removed from V and 2 bases from J, the gap between germline ends came to 11 bases. Study-wide findings and caveats: In the spike-specific TCR repertoire, nearly half reportedly target unmutated variant regions.

The source material was peripheral blood, sampled on day 0 of AZD1222 vaccination. This receptor was taken from an adult in good health. The chain recombines TRBV19 with TRBJ2-2; D is undetermined. The CDR3 region has the DNA TGTGCCAGTAGTACCCCTTTTTCCAACACCGGGGAGCTGTTTTTT. The encoded protein is CASSTPFSNTGELFF. Variable domain in full (rest from reference TRBV19 and TRBJ2-2): DGGITQSPKYLFRKEGQNVTLSCEQNLNHDAMYWYRQDPGQGLRLIYYSQIVNDFQKGDIAEGYSVSREKKESFPLTVTSAQKNPTAFYLCASSTPFSNTGELFFGEGSRLTVL.